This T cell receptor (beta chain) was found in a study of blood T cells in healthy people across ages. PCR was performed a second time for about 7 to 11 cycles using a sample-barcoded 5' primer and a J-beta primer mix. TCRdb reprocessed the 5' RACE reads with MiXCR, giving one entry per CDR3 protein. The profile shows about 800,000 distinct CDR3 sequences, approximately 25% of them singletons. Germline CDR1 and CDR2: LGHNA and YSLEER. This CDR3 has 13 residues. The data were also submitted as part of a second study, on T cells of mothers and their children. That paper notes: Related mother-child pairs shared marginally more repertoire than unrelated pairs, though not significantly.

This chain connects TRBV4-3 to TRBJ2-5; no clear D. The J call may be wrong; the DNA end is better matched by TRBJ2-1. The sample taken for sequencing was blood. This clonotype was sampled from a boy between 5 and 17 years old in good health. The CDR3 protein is CASSLDVGNEQFF. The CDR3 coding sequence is TGCGCCAGCAGCCTGGACGTCGGGAATGAGCAGTTCTTC.